Below are 3 T cell receptor beta chains sequenced from a single sample in a study of T cell repertoires in cytomegalovirus infection. No antigens are known for them. Each CDR3 protein is one row after TCRdb ran MiXCR on the reads. This sample has roughly 990,000 distinct CDR3 sequences, with around 31% found just once. The sequencing used cultured CD8+ T cells from PBMCs, collected from culture after CMV antigen stimulation. The receptors were sampled from a human donor in good health (CMV status not recorded). Some clones in this sample may be carry-over from other donors' samples.

The chain carries TRBV7-9 and TRBJ1-2; TRBD1 aligns across 7 bases. With V trimmed by 6 bases and J by 5 bases, 12 bases remained unmatched. CDR1 and CDR2 from the germline V gene are SEHNR and FQNEAQ (reference sequence). The CDR3 runs to 15 residues. CDR3 sequence: CASSPAGQRGYGYTF. In DNA form, the CDR3 reads TGTGCCAGCAGTCCCGCGGGACAGAGGGGGTATGGCTACACCTTC. The full variable domain, in which reference TRBV7-9 and TRBJ1-2 provide the parts outside the CDR3, is DTGVSQNPRHKITKRGQNVTFRCDPISEHNRLYWYRQTLGQGPEFLTYFQNEAQLEKSRLLSDRFSAERPKGSFSTLEIQRTEQGDSAMYLCASSPAGQRGYGYTFGSGTRLTVV.

This clonotype occurred a few times. The V call is TRBV7-2, the J call TRBJ1-6, with TRBD1 identical over 9 bases. The trim removed 6 bases at V and 7 bases at J, leaving 13 bases unmatched. CDR1 and CDR2 from the germline V gene are SGHTA and FQGNSA. This CDR3 has 17 amino acids. CDR3: CASSPRDRAKENSPLHF. CDR3 DNA sequence: TGTGCCAGCAGTCCCCGGGACAGGGCAAAAGAGAATTCACCCCTCCACTTT.

The table lists this clonotype with a few counts. This sequence joins TRBV29-1 and TRBJ2-1, with TRBD1 as a possible D gene (5 bases). Germline CDR1 SQVTM, CDR2 ANQGSEA. V gave up 0 bases and J gave up 1 base, with 13 bases separating them. The CDR3 is 16 residues long. The CDR3 sequence: CSVEEPDKASYNEQFF. CDR3 DNA sequence: TGCAGCGTTGAAGAACCGGACAAGGCATCCTACAATGAGCAGTTCTTC.